This entry is about one TCR beta chain. Antigen: not known. 60 Vbeta and 13 Jbeta primers were used in PCR. Original handling: Later analysis identified 88 million or so unique TCR beta chains, roughly 11 million shared. Only in-frame clones appear in the TCRdb table, and some are missing; sequencing was by immunoSEQ multiplex PCR. V, J and clone size were drawn from that table, and D and trimming were deduced from the DNA. Among some 150,000 clones listed, roughly 85% were seen once. The data originate from a study of cytomegalovirus exposure and HLA in healthy donors. For the study at large: As released early, the data held about 85 million unique TCRs from HLA-typed donors.

Points from the study as a whole: Beyond CMV serostatus, there was no information to go on about immune exposure.

The germline gives CDR1 SNHLY, CDR2 FYNNEI. V was clipped by 1 base and J by 4 bases, with 11 bases between them. The CDR3 extends over 14 amino acids. The clonotype comes from a male donor in good health and CMV-seronegative. Sequenced: PBMCs. The rearrangement joins TRBV2 to TRBJ2-7, with D possibly TRBD2 on 6 matching bases. This chain's CDR3 is CASSEEPRGYEQYF. The CDR3 DNA sequence: TGTGCCAGCAGTGAAGAGCCCCGGGGGTACGAGCAGTACTTC.